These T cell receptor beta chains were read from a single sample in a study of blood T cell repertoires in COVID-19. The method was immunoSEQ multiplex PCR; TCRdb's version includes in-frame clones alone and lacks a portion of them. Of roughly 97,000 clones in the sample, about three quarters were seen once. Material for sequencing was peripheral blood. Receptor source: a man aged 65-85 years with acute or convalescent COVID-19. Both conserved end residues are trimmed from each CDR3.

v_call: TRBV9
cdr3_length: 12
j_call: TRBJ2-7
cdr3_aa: ASSVESFSYEQY

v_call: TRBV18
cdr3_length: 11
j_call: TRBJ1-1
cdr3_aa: ASSPNGDTEAF

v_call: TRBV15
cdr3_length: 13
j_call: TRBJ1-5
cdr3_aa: ATSRELQANQPQH

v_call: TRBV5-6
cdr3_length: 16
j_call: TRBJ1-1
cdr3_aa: ASSYRQQGPFMNTEAF

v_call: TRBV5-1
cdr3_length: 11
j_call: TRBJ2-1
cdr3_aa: ASSLGDKSGQF

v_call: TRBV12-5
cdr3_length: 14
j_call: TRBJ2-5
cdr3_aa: ASGLATGAMSETQY

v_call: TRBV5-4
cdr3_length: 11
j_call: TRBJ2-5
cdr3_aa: ASKGQYQETQY

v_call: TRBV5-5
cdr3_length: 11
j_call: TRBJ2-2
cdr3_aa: ASSRPPGGELF

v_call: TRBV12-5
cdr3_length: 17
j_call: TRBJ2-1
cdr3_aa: ASGRQGVDVSLYHNEQF

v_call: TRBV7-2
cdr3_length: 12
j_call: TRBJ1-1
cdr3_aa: ASSFGGVNTEAF

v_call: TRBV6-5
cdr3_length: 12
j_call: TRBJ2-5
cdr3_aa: ASSYSGGDGTQY

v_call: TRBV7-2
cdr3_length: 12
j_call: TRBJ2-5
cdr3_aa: ASSLGGLQETQY

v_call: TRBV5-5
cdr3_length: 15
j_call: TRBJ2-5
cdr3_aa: ASRSVRRGQHQETQY

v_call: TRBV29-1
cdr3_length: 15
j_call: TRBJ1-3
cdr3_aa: SVEGHQGIDSGNTIY

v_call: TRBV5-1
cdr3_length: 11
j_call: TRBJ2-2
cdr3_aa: ASRVPGAGELF

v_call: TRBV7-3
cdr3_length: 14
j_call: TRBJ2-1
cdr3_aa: ASSLGLATSYNEQF

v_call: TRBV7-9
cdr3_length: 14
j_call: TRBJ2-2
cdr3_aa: ASSARREGGTGELF

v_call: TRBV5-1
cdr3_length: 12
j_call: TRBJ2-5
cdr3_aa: ASSSWTGGETQY

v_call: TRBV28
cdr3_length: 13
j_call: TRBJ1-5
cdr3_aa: ASSNRGNSNQPQH

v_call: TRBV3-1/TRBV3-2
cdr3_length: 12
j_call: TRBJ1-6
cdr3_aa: ASSPGQGDSPLH

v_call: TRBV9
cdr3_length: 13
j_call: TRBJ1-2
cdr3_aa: ASSAQQAAPYGYT

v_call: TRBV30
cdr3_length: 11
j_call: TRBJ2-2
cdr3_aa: AFASYQGGELF

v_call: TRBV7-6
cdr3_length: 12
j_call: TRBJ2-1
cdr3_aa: ASSFTGGRDEQF

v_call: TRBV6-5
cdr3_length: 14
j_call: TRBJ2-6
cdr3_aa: ASSYRGLSGANVLT

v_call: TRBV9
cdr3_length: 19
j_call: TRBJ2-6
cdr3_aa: ASSVVGTGIPSTSGANVLT

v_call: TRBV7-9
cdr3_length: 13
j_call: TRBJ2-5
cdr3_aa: ASSLVLGGQETQY

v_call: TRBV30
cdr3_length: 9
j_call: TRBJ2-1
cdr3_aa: AFGVGNEQF

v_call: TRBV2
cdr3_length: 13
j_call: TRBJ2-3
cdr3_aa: ASSADRSYTDTQY

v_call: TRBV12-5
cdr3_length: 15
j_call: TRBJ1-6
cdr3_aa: APAGEGVSSYNSPLH

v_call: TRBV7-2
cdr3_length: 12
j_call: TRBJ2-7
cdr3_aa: ASSFRGTGYEQY

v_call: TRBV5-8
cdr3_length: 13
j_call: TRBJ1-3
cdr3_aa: ASSFPGTAGNTIY

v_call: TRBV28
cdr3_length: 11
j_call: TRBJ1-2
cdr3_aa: ASSFARIYGYT

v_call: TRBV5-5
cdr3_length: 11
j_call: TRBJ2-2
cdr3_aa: ASSAANTGELF